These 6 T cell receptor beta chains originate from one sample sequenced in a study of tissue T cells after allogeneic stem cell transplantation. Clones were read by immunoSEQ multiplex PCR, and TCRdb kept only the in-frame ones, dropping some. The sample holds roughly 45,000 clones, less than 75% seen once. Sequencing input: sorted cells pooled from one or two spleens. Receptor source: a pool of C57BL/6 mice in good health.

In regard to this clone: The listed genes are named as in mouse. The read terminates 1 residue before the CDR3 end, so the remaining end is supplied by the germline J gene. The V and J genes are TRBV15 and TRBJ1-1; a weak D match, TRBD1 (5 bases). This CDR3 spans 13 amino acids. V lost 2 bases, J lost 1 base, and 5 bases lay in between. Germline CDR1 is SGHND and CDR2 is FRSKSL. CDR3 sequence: CASSLTGNTEVFF. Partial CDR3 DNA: TGTGCCAGCAGTTTAACAGGGAACACAGAAGTCTTC.

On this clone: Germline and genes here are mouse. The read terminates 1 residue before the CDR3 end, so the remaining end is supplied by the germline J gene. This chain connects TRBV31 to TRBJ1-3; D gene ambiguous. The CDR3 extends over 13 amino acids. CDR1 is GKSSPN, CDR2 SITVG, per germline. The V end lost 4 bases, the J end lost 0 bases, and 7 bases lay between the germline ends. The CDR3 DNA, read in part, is TGTGCCTGGACAGGCCGTTCTGGAAATACGCTCTAT. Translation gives CAWTGRSGNTLY. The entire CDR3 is CAWTGRSGNTLYF.

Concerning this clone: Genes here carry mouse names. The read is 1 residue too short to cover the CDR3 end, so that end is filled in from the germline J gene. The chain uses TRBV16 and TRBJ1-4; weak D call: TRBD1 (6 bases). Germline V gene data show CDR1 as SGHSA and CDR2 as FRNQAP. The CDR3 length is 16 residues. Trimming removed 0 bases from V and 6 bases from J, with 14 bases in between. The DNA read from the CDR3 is TGTGCAAGCAGCTTAGATGCACAGGGAGGGGACGAAAGATTATTT. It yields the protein CASSLDAQGGDERLF. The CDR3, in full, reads CASSLDAQGGDERLFF.

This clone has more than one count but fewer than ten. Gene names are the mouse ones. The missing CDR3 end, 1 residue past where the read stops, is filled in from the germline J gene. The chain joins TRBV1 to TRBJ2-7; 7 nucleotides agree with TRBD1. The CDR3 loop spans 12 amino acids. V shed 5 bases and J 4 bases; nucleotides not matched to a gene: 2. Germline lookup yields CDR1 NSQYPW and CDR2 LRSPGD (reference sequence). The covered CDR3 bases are TGCACCTGCAGTCCGGGACAGTATGAACAGTAC. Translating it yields CTCSPGQYEQY. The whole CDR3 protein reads CTCSPGQYEQYF.

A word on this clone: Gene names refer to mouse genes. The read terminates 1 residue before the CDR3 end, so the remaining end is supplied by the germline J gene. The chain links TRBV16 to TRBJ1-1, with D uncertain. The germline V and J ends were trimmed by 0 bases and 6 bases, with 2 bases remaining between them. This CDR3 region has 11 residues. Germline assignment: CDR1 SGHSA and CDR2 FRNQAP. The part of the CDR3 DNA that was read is TGTGCAAGCAGCTTAGATCCAGAAGTCTTC. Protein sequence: CASSLDPEVF. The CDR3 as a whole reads CASSLDPEVFF.

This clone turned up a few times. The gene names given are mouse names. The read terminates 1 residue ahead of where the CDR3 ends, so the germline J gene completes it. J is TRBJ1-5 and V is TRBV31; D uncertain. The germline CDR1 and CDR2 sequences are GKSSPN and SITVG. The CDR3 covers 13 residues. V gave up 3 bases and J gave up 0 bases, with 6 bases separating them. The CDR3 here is CAWRTFNNQAPLF. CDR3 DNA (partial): TGTGCCTGGAGGACCTTTAACAACCAGGCTCCGCTT.